These 15 T cell receptor beta chains came from one sample sequenced in a study of neoadjuvant anti-PD-1 for oral cavity cancer (dated by TCRdb to about 2021). Libraries were made using the immunoSEQ multiplex PCR assay. TCRdb limited this immuneACCESS table to in-frame rearrangements with V and J called. A share of clones is missing; checked studies link under half to unresolved V genes, and the rest is unexplained. For this sample the table gives about 11,000 clones, of which 45% to 60% were detected only once. 26% of the sample is taken by the ten largest. Taken with the paper, the label for time point translates to: before neoadjuvant nivolumab. The sequencing used tumor tissue, collected before nivolumab (anti-PD-1) treatment. These receptor sequences come from a person aged 35-79 years with oral cavity squamous cell carcinoma.

This clone was found a few times. The chain couples TRBV11-1 to TRBJ2-7; TRBD1 might be the D (6 bases). The CDR3 length is 14 residues. Germline CDR1 reads SGHAT; CDR2 reads FQDESV (reference sequence). V lost 6 bases, J lost 3 bases, and 15 bases lay in between. The CDR3 sequence: CASSSTGNRYEQYF. The DNA for the CDR3 is TGTGCCAGCAGTAGTACAGGGAACCGCTACGAGCAGTACTTC.

In this sample, this clone turned up a few times. The rearrangement links TRBV23-1 to TRBJ1-1; tentative D call: TRBD1 (5 bases). TRBV23-1 has ORF status, its function being uncertain. Trimming shortened V by 1 base and J by 0 bases, and 9 bases separated the two germline ends. The CDR3 is 15 residues long. As DNA, the CDR3 is TGCGCCAGCAGTCAATGGGGCAGACTGAACACTGAAGCTTTCTTT. Residues: CASSQWGRLNTEAFF.

This chain joins TRBV30 and TRBJ1-1, with a tentative D call TRBD1 (6 bases). The length of the CDR3 is 15 residues. Trimming removed 5 bases at V and 1 base at J, with 17 bases between. CDR1 GTSNPN and CDR2 SVGIG come from the germline V gene (reference sequence). The CDR3 DNA sequence: TGTGCCTGGGGGGACCTCCTGGGGGCGAACACTGAAGCTTTCTTT. It is translated as CAWGDLLGANTEAFF.

There are a few counts of this clone. The rearrangement joins TRBV19 to TRBJ2-2; no clear D gene. Germline CDR1 and CDR2: LNHDA and SQIVND (reference sequence). CDR3 length equals 13 residues. The V and J ends lost 4 bases and 2 bases respectively, with 5 bases between them. Written as DNA, the CDR3 is TGTGCCAGTAGTAACAGTAACACCGGGGAGCTGTTTTTT. It is translated as CASSNSNTGELFF.

This chain links TRBV7-2 with TRBJ2-2; D is perhaps TRBD1 (5 bases). Germline V CDR1 and CDR2: SGHTA, FQGNSA. The V end was cut by 4 bases, the J end by 5 bases, with 14 bases between. The CDR3 runs to 15 residues. In DNA, the CDR3 is TGTGCCAGCAGCTCCCTCGGACAAGGGACCGGGGAGCTGTTTTTT. Translated, it gives CASSSLGQGTGELFF.

The chain combines TRBV5-8 with TRBJ2-1; 11 bases are a match to TRBD2. There are 15 residues in the CDR3. Trimming at V came to 4 bases and at J to 6 bases, leaving 6 bases not matched to a gene. Per the germline V gene, CDR1 is SGHTS and CDR2 is YDEGEE. CDR3 sequence: CASSLLAGGFNEQFF. DNA for the CDR3: TGTGCCAGCAGCCTCTTAGCGGGGGGGTTCAATGAGCAGTTCTTC.

This clone was seen more than once but under ten times. This rearrangement joins TRBV4-1 to TRBJ1-4; 9 positions agree with TRBD1. This CDR3 has 14 residues. Germline CDR1 is MGHRA and CDR2 is YSYEKL. V shed 7 bases and J 6 bases; nucleotides not matched to a gene: 6. The chain's CDR3 is CASNTGGLHEKLFF. Here the CDR3 DNA reads TGCGCCAGCAACACAGGGGGCTTACATGAAAAACTGTTTTTT.

This chain connects TRBV6-5 to TRBJ1-2; 9 nucleotides align to TRBD1. CDR1 and CDR2 from the germline V gene are MNHEY and SVGAGI. The CDR3 consists of 14 residues. Trimming at V came to 5 bases and at J to 5 bases, leaving 6 bases not matched to a gene. CDR3 sequence reads: CASSKGQGPYGYTF. CDR3 bases: TGTGCCAGCAGTAAGGGACAGGGACCTTATGGCTACACCTTC.

This chain joins TRBV29-1 and TRBJ1-2; TRBD1 is a possible D gene (6 bases). In germline, CDR1 is SQVTM, CDR2 ANQGSEA. V shed 4 bases and J shed 2 bases, with 8 bases lying between them. The CDR3 has 12 residues. Written as DNA, the CDR3 is TGCAGCGTTGGCGACAGGAACTATGGCTACACCTTC. Translation gives CSVGDRNYGYTF. Filled out from reference TRBV29-1 and TRBJ1-2, the complete variable domain reads SAVISQKPSRDICQRGTSLTIQCQVDSQVTMMFWYRQQPGQSLTLIATANQGSEATYESGFVIDKFPISRPNLTFSTLTVSNMSPEDSSIYLCSVGDRNYGYTFGSGTRLTVV.

The chain has TRBV11-3 and TRBJ2-2, with a possible D match to TRBD2 (5 bases). Germline loops: CDR1 SGHNT, CDR2 YENEEA. Trimming removed 2 bases at V and 1 base at J, with 8 bases between. The CDR3 sequence is 15 residues long. In nucleotides, the CDR3 is TGTGCCAGCAGCTTATCTGCGGGGAACACCGGGGAGCTGTTTTTT. This gives the protein CASSLSAGNTGELFF.

The gene calls are TRBV5-5 and TRBJ2-1; weak D call: TRBD1 (6 bases). The CDR3 contains 14 residues. V was clipped by 4 bases and J by 8 bases, with 16 bases between them. CDR1 and CDR2 from the germline V gene are SGHKS and YYEKEE (reference sequence). Here the CDR3 DNA reads TGTGCCAGCAGCCGTTCCACAGGGTACGATGAGCAGTTCTTC. Translation: CASSRSTGYDEQFF. The entire variable domain, with the rest obtained from reference TRBV5-5 and TRBJ2-1, is as follows: DAGVTQSPTHLIKTRGQQVTLRCSPISGHKSVSWYQQVLGQGPQFIFQYYEKEERGRGNFPDRFSARQFPNYSSELNVNALLLGDSALYLCASSRSTGYDEQFFGPGTRLTVL.

The chain links TRBV19 to TRBJ2-5, with D perhaps being TRBD1 or TRBD2 (5 bases each). V shed 3 bases and J shed 3 bases, with 14 bases lying between them. The CDR3 sequence is 15 residues long. Germline V CDR1 and CDR2: LNHDA, SQIVND (reference sequence). CDR3 DNA: TGTGCCAGTAGTATCGGGGACGATTACAAAGAGACCCAGTACTTC. This codes for CASSIGDDYKETQYF.

The rearrangement uses TRBV6-1 and TRBJ2-4; D uncertain. Trimming left V 3 bases short and J 5 bases short, with 8 bases between. The germline V gene has CDR1 MNHNS and CDR2 SASEGT. The CDR3 totals 13 residues. The CDR3 sequence is CASSDSSENIQYF. The CDR3 DNA sequence: TGTGCCAGCAGTGATTCTAGTGAAAACATTCAGTACTTC.

The table lists this clone with a count of one. This chain connects TRBV29-1 to TRBJ2-2; D may be TRBD1 or TRBD2 (6 bases each). V lost 2 bases and J lost 5, with 15 bases in between. The CDR3 length is 15 residues. The germline V gene has CDR1 SQVTM and CDR2 ANQGSEA. The CDR3 nucleotides read TGCAGCGTTGAAAAGGGGGGAATGGGTACCGGGGAGCTGTTTTTT. Amino acids: CSVEKGGMGTGELFF.

V gene TRBV10-1 combines with J gene TRBJ1-1; TRBD1 matches 8 bases. The V segment lost 6 bases and the J segment 3 bases; nucleotides outside the gene matches: 12. CDR1 and CDR2 (germline): WNHNN, SYGVQD (reference sequence). This CDR3 has 16 amino acids. The CDR3 loop reads CASSHNRGRGHTEAFF. In nucleotides, the CDR3 is TGCGCCAGCAGCCACAACCGGGGCAGGGGGCACACTGAAGCTTTCTTT.